This T cell receptor beta chain was profiled in a study of blood T cell repertoires in COVID-19. The length of the CDR3 is 15 residues. V gave up 3 bases and J gave up 4 bases; unmatched junction bases: 9. CDR1 SGHRS and CDR2 YFSETQ come from the germline V gene. Data came from immunoSEQ multiplex PCR; TCRdb stores just in-frame clones and leaves some out. The table includes about 100,000 clones, approximately 92% detected once. Material for sequencing was peripheral blood. This clonotype originated in a man aged 50 to 59 with active COVID-19. The chain joins TRBV5-1 to TRBJ2-5; 7 bases are a match to TRBD2. In nucleotides, the CDR3 is TGCGCCAGCAGCTCCGAGGGCAGGGAGGGAGAGACCCAGTACTTC. This codes for CASSSEGREGETQYF.